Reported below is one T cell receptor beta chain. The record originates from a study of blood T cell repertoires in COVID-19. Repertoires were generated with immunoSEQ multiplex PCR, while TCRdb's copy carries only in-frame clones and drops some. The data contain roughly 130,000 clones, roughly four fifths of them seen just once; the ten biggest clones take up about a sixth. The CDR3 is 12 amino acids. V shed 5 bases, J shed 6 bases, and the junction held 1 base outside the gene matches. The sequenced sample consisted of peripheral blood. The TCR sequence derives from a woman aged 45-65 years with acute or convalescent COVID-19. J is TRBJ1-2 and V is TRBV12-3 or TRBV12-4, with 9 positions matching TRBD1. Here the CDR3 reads CASSTGGNGYTF. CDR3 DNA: TGTGCCAGCAGTACAGGGGGCAATGGCTACACCTTC.